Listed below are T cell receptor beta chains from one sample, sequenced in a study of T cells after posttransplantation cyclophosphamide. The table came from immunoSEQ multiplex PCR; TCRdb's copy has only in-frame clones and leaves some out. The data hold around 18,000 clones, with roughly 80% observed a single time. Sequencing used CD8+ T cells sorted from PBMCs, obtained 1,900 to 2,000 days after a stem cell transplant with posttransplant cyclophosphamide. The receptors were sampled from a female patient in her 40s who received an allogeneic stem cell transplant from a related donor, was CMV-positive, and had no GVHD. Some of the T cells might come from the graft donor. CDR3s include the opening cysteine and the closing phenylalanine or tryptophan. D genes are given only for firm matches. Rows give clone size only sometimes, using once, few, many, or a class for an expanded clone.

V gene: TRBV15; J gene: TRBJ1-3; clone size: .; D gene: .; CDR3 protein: CATRGGLGSGNTIYF; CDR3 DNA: TGTGCCACCAGGGGCGGGCTCGGTTCTGGAAACACCATATATTTT
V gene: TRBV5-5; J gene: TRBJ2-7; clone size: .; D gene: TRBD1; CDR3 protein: CASSSGQGARPEQYF; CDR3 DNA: TGTGCCAGCAGCAGCGGACAGGGGGCGCGACCCGAGCAGTACTTC
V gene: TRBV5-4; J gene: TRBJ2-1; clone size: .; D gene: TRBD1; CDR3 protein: CASSLPGTDDEQFF; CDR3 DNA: TGTGCCAGCAGCTTGCCGGGGACAGACGATGAGCAGTTCTTC
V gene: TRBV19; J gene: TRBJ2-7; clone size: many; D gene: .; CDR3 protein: CASSIAGPSSYEQYF; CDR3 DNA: TGTGCCAGTAGTATAGCAGGCCCATCCTCCTACGAGCAGTACTTC
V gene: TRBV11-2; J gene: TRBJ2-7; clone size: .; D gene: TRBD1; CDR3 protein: CASSWGTAYEQYF; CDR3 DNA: TGTGCCAGCAGCTGGGGGACAGCCTACGAGCAGTACTTC
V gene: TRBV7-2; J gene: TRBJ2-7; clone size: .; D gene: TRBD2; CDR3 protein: CASSHSGYAYEQYF; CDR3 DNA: TGTGCCAGCAGCCATAGCGGGTACGCCTACGAGCAGTACTTC
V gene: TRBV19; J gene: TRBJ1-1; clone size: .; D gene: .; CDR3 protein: CASSQNLGIRGPWAEAFF; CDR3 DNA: TGTGCCAGTAGTCAGAATCTCGGTATCAGGGGCCCGTGGGCTGAAGCTTTCTTT
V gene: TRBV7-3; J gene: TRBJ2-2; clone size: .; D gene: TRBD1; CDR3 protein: CASSLASRGRIGELFF; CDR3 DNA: TGTGCCAGCAGCTTAGCCAGCAGGGGGCGAATCGGGGAGCTGTTTTTT
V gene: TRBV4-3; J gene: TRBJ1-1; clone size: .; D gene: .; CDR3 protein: CASSQAPGGKAEAFF; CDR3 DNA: TGCGCCAGCAGCCAAGCGCCCGGGGGAAAGGCTGAAGCTTTCTTT
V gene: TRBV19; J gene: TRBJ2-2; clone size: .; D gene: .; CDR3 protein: CASSILHGSDTGELFF; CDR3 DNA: TGTGCCAGTAGTATACTTCATGGGAGTGACACCGGGGAGCTGTTTTTT
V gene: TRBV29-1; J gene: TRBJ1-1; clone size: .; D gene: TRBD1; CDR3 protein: CSVEGLLGRAGGMNTEAFF; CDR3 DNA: TGCAGCGTTGAAGGCTTATTGGGGCGGGCAGGGGGGATGAACACTGAAGCTTTCTTT
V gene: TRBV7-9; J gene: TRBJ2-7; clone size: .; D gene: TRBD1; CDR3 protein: CASSISSGTGRYEQYF; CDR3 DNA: TGTGCCAGCAGCATATCTTCCGGGACAGGTCGCTACGAGCAGTACTTC
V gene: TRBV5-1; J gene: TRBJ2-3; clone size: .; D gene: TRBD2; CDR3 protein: CASSLGTSGFTDTQYF; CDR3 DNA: TGCGCCAGCAGCTTAGGGACTAGCGGGTTTACAGATACGCAGTATTTT
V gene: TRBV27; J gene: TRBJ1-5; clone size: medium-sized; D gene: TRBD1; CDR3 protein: CASSSTGQYQPQHF; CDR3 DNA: TGTGCCAGCAGTTCCACGGGACAGTATCAGCCCCAGCATTTT
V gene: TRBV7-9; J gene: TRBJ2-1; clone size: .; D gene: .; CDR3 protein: CASSPYGGLNEQFF; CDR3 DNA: TGTGCCAGCAGCCCCTATGGGGGCTTGAATGAGCAGTTCTTC
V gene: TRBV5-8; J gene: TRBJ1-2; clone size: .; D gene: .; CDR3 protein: CASSFESTNYGYTF; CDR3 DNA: TGTGCCAGCAGCTTCGAGTCTACTAACTATGGCTACACCTTC
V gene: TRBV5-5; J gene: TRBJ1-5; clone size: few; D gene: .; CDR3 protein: CASSLANNQPQHF; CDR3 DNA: TGTGCCAGCAGCTTGGCCAACAATCAGCCCCAGCATTTT
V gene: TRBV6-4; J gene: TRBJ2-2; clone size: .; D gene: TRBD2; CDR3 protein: CASSDFAGGSTGELFF; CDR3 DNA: TGTGCCAGCAGTGACTTTGCGGGGGGCAGCACCGGGGAGCTGTTTTTT
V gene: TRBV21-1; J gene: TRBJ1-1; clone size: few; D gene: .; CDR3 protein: CASTETGSRGNTEAFF; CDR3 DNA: TGTGCCAGCACTGAGACCGGGAGTAGAGGTAACACTGAAGCTTTCTTT
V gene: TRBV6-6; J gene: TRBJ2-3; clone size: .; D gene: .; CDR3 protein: CASSYGEDTQYF; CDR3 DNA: TGTGCCAGCAGTTACGGAGAAGATACGCAGTATTTT
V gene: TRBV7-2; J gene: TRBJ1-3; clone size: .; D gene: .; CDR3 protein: CASSLRQGNTIYF; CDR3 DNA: TGTGCCAGCAGCTTAAGACAGGGAAACACCATATATTTT
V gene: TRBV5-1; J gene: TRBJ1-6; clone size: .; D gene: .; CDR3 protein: CASSLGLGQGYSPLHF; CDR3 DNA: TGCGCCAGCAGCTTGGGACTGGGGCAGGGATATTCACCCCTCCACTTT